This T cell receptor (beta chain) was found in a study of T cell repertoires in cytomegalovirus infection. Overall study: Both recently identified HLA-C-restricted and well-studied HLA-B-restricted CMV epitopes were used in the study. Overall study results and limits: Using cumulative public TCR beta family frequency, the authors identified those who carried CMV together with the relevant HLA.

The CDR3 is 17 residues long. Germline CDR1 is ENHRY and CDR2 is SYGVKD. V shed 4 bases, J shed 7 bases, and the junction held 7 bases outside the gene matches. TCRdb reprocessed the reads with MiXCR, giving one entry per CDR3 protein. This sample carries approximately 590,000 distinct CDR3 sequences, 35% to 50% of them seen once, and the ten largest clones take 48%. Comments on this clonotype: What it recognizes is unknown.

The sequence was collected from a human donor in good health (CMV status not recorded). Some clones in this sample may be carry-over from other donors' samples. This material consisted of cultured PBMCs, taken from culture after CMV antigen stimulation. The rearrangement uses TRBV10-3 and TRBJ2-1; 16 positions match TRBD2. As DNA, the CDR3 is TGTGCCATCAGTGCTGGGGGGGGACTAGCGGGAGGGAATGAGCAGTTCTTC. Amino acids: CAISAGGGLAGGNEQFF.